This T cell receptor (beta chain) is from a study of cytomegalovirus exposure and HLA in healthy donors. The study's findings and limits: CMV serostatus was the only recorded immune exposure for donors. Researchers left out some V segments, among them TRBV6-2 and TRBV6-3, as indistinguishable. The authors later linked a missense DCLRE1C variant to TCR beta V- and J-gene trimming.

The CDR3 has 13 residues. V lost 7 bases and J lost 1, with 11 bases in between. CDR1 is SGHAT, CDR2 FQNNGV, per germline. Primers included in the PCR were 60 Vbeta and 13 Jbeta primers. The repertoire was sequenced with immunoSEQ multiplex PCR; TCRdb's copy has only in-frame clones and lacks some. The sample records a few hundred thousand clones, approximately 68% being singletons. Concerning this clone: Its antigen is as yet unknown.

V is TRBV11-2 and J is TRBJ2-7; D may be TRBD2 (6 bases). The sequence derives from a woman younger than 45 in good health and CMV-seronegative. The material sequenced was PBMCs. The CDR3: CASTLGGSYEQYF. The CDR3 nucleotides read TGTGCCAGCACCCTGGGGGGATCCTACGAGCAGTACTTC. Together with reference TRBV11-2 and TRBJ2-7, the CDR3 gives the full variable domain: EAGVAQSPRYKIIEKRQSVAFWCNPISGHATLYWYQQILGQGPKLLIQFQNNGVVDDSQLPKDRFSAERLKGVDSTLKIQPAKLEDSAVYLCASTLGGSYEQYFGPGTRLTVT.